The 5 T cell receptor beta chains reported below all come from one sample, sequenced in a study of blood T cell repertoires in COVID-19. This table comes from immunoSEQ multiplex PCR, and its TCRdb copy is limited to in-frame clones, with some not included. The sample consists of around 77,000 clones, 80% to 90% of them appearing once. The sequencing input was peripheral blood. These receptors originate from a man aged 70 or older with active or convalescent COVID-19.

V is TRBV12-3 or TRBV12-4 and J is TRBJ1-2; possibly TRBD1 for D (5 bases). CDR3 length: 13 amino acids. V lost 2 bases to trimming and J lost 4 bases, with 8 bases between them. CDR3 sequence: CASSLRQGYGYTF. Here the CDR3 DNA reads TGTGCCAGCAGTTTAAGGCAGGGCTATGGCTACACCTTC.

The chain recombines TRBV30 with TRBJ2-5; 7 nucleotides agree with TRBD1. This CDR3 is built from 16 residues. The V and J ends lost 0 bases and 5 bases, in that order; junction bases with no gene match: 12. The V gene's germline CDR1 is GTSNPN and CDR2 SVGIG (reference sequence). The CDR3 protein is CAWSVRGRGQWETQYF. The CDR3 nucleotides read TGTGCCTGGAGTGTACGGGGTAGGGGACAGTGGGAGACCCAGTACTTC.

The rearrangement joins TRBV29-1 to TRBJ1-3; possible D gene TRBD1, 6 bases. Germline V gene lookup returns CDR1 SQVTM and CDR2 ANQGSEA. The V and J ends lost 7 bases and 0 bases respectively, with 13 bases between them. This CDR3 comprises 14 residues. Here the CDR3 reads CSGKGQLSGNTIYF. As DNA, the CDR3 is TGCAGCGGGAAAGGACAGCTCTCTGGAAACACCATATATTTT.

The gene calls are TRBV5-1 and TRBJ2-3; D perhaps matches TRBD1 (6 bases). The V end lost 4 bases, the J end lost 2 bases, and 14 bases lay between the germline ends. Germline CDR1 and CDR2: SGHRS and YFSETQ. This CDR3 spans 15 amino acids. CDR3 coding DNA: TGCGCCAGCAGCGCTGGACAGATATACACAGATACGCAGTATTTT. This gives the protein CASSAGQIYTDTQYF.

The chain combines TRBV28 with TRBJ1-1; perhaps TRBD1 as D (5 bases). Trimming took off 7 bases at V and 0 bases at J, with 18 bases between the two ends. The CDR3 has 16 amino acids. Per germline, CDR1 MDHEN and CDR2 SYDVKM. CDR3 bases: TGTGCCAGCATCCCGGGGGGGGTCACCCTGAACACTGAAGCTTTCTTT. This sequence encodes CASIPGGVTLNTEAFF. Looking up the rest from reference TRBV28 and TRBJ1-1 gives the full variable domain: DVKVTQSSRYLVKRTGEKVFLECVQDMDHENMFWYRQDPGLGLRLIYFSYDVKMKEKGDIPEGYSVSREKKERFSLILESASTNQTSMYLCASIPGGVTLNTEAFFGQGTRLTVV.